Each of the 29 T cell receptor beta chains below was sequenced from the same sample in a study of shared clonotypes between healthy human individuals. Method: immunoSEQ multiplex PCR; TCRdb's copy keeps in-frame clones and lacks some. The sample includes 1,500,000 or so clones, roughly 97% of them seen just once. The sample taken for sequencing was naive CD4+ T cells sorted from blood. Subset of the sample: CD45RA+ positively selected. The receptor source for this set is a man aged 30 to 45 in good health.

This clone was seen a single time. The rearrangement joins TRBV7-2 to TRBJ2-1; TRBD2 aligns across 7 bases. Trimming at V came to 2 bases and at J to 1 base, leaving 8 bases not matched to a gene. The CDR3 is 17 residues long. Germline V gene sequence: CDR1 SGHTA, CDR2 FQGNSA. CDR3 residues: CASSLSGGSISYNEQFF. The CDR3 region has the DNA TGTGCCAGCAGCTTAAGTGGCGGGAGTATATCCTACAATGAGCAGTTCTTC.

The V and J genes are TRBV20-1 and TRBJ2-1, with D unresolved. The CDR3 contains 11 residues. Per germline, CDR1 DFQATT and CDR2 SNEGSKA (reference sequence). In DNA form, the CDR3 reads TGCAGCGCGCTAAGGGACAATGAGCAGTTCTTC. Translating gives CSALRDNEQFF.

The rearrangement joins TRBV5-1 to TRBJ2-6, with D perhaps being TRBD1 or TRBD2 (5 bases each). Germline V lookup: CDR1 SGHRS, CDR2 YFSETQ. The CDR3 sequence is 18 residues long. Deletions cut 5 bases from V and 1 base from J, with 19 bases between. This CDR3 reads CASREPGAGRSGANVLTF. The CDR3 DNA sequence: TGCGCCAGCAGAGAACCCGGGGCAGGGCGGTCTGGGGCCAACGTCCTGACTTTC.

The chain has TRBV7-8 and TRBJ2-2; D is undetermined. The V and J ends lost 6 bases and 2 bases respectively, with 16 bases between them. The CDR3 runs 16 residues. Germline CDR1 is SGHVS and CDR2 is FQNEAQ. CDR3 region: CASRSLGRLNTGELFF. The CDR3 nucleotides read TGTGCCAGCAGAAGCCTCGGCAGACTTAACACCGGGGAGCTGTTTTTT. The whole variable domain, remainder taken from reference TRBV7-8 and TRBJ2-2, is GAGVSQSPRYKVAKRGQDVALRCDPISGHVSLFWYQQALGQGPEFLTYFQNEAQLDKSGLPSDRFFAERPEGSVSTLKIQRTQQEDSAVYLCASRSLGRLNTGELFFGEGSRLTVL.

The CDR3 protein is CASSVVGSRGTGNTIYF. CDR3 nucleotide sequence: TGTGCCAGCAGCGTAGTAGGCTCGAGGGGTACGGGAAACACCATATATTTT. The chain couples TRBV9 to TRBJ1-3, with a possible D match to TRBD1 (5 bases). Germline V gene lookup returns CDR1 SGDLS and CDR2 YYNGEE. This CDR3 contains 17 residues. Trimming took 0 bases from V and 4 from J, leaving 17 bases between them.

The chain recombines TRBV6-1 with TRBJ2-3; maybe TRBD2 (5 bases). Per the germline V gene, CDR1 is MNHNS and CDR2 is SASEGT. This CDR3 spans 15 amino acids. V was pared by 6 bases and J by 0 bases, with 13 bases between. CDR3 loop: CASRDLGGSTDTQYF. The CDR3 DNA sequence: TGTGCCAGCAGGGACTTGGGCGGGAGCACAGATACGCAGTATTTT.

The chain is built from TRBV5-1 and TRBJ2-3; D is perhaps TRBD2 (5 bases). The CDR3 extends over 14 amino acids. CDR1 is SGHRS, CDR2 YFSETQ, per germline. V dropped 2 bases and J dropped 2 bases, with 9 bases sitting between them. CDR3 nucleotides: TGCGCCAGCAGCTTCGGACTGAACACAGATACGCAGTATTTT. It translates to CASSFGLNTDTQYF.

V gene TRBV7-8 combines with J gene TRBJ2-5, with 10 bases lining up with TRBD2. Judging by the DNA end, TRBJ2-7 fits better; the J call may be wrong. Germline assignment: CDR1 SGHVS and CDR2 FQNEAQ. This CDR3 spans 16 amino acids. The CDR3 reads CASSLDPAGGSYEQYF. The CDR3 DNA is TGTGCCAGCAGCTTAGATCCAGCGGGAGGGTCCTACGAGCAGTACTTC.

V is TRBV5-6 and J is TRBJ1-5; unclear D gene. The CDR3 is made up of 15 amino acids. With 1 base removed from V and 5 bases from J, the gap between germline ends came to 13 bases. Germline V gene lookup returns CDR1 SGHDT and CDR2 YYEEEE. This CDR3 is CASSLSAQLYQPQHF. The CDR3 nucleotides read TGTGCCAGCAGCTTGTCGGCACAGCTCTATCAGCCCCAGCATTTT.

The genes are TRBV9 and TRBJ1-5; no clear D gene. CDR1 is SGDLS and CDR2 is YYNGEE in the germline V gene. CDR3 size: 13 residues. V was clipped by 0 bases and J by 2 bases, with 3 bases between them. The DNA for the CDR3 is TGTGCCAGCAGCGTAGCCGGCAATCAGCCCCAGCATTTT. Translation gives CASSVAGNQPQHF.

J is TRBJ1-2 and V is TRBV4-3; maybe TRBD1 (5 bases). The CDR3 covers 14 residues. In germline, CDR1 is LGHNA, CDR2 YSLEER. Between the trimmed V and J ends, which lost 6 bases and 4 bases, there was a span of 15 bases. In nucleotides, the CDR3 is TGCGCCAGCAGTCCTAAGAGAGGGACCTATGGCTACACCTTC. This translates into CASSPKRGTYGYTF.

CDR3 sequence reads: CASSQTGSGGYTF. In DNA, the CDR3 is TGTGCCAGCAGCCAGACAGGTTCCGGTGGCTACACCTTC. The chain uses TRBV5-5 and TRBJ1-2; weak D call: TRBD1 (6 bases). The germline CDR1 and CDR2 sequences are SGHKS and YYEKEE (reference sequence). V was trimmed by 4 bases and J by 7 bases, leaving 14 bases between them. The CDR3 extends over 13 amino acids.

The rearrangement uses TRBV7-9 and TRBJ1-4; D uncertain. Trimming pared 1 base from V and 7 bases from J, leaving 4 bases between. The germline gives CDR1 SEHNR, CDR2 FQNEAQ (reference sequence). The CDR3 is 12 amino acids. The CDR3 region is CASSLDVEKLFF. CDR3 bases: TGTGCCAGCAGCTTAGACGTTGAAAAACTGTTTTTT.

The chain combines TRBV28 with TRBJ2-1; D is possibly TRBD2 (5 bases). V was cut by 8 bases and J by 2 bases, with 7 bases left in between. In germline, CDR1 is MDHEN, CDR2 SYDVKM. This CDR3 contains 12 residues. The chain's CDR3 is CASWGAYNEQFF. CDR3 nucleotide sequence: TGTGCCAGCTGGGGAGCCTACAATGAGCAGTTCTTC.

Worth noting for this clone: Distinct nucleotide sequences in the sample also encode this CDR3. The chain uses TRBV18 and TRBJ2-5; the D gene is possibly TRBD2 (5 bases). The V gene lost 3 bases and the J gene lost 3 bases, with 8 bases spanning the gap. The CDR3 length is 13 residues. The germline CDR1 and CDR2 sequences are KGHSH and LQKENI. CDR3: CASSPPGKETQYF. The CDR3 DNA reads as TGTGCCAGCTCACCTCCGGGGAAAGAGACCCAGTACTTC.

The CDR3 DNA sequence: TGTGCCAGCCCGGTAGGGATCTCCTACGAGCAGTACTTC. It yields the protein CASPVGISYEQYF. J is TRBJ2-7 and V is TRBV6-5, with D unresolved. The V end was cut by 8 bases, the J end by 0 bases, with 11 bases between. Germline V gives CDR1 MNHEY, CDR2 SVGAGI. This CDR3 is 13 amino acids long.

The J gene is TRBJ2-5, the V gene TRBV7-8; perhaps TRBD2 as D (5 bases). With 5 bases removed from V and 1 base from J, the gap between germline ends came to 14 bases. CDR1 and CDR2 from the germline V gene are SGHVS and FQNEAQ. The CDR3 has 15 residues. CDR3 in amino acids: CASSPGVRVQETQYF. In DNA, the CDR3 is TGTGCCAGCAGCCCCGGGGTGAGGGTCCAAGAGACCCAGTACTTC.

The table lists this clone with a count of one. One end of the junction is discordant with germline, which a read error may explain. The chain couples TRBV7-9 to TRBJ2-5, with a possible D match to TRBD2 (6 bases). The CDR3 is made up of 15 amino acids. The germline gives CDR1 SEHNR, CDR2 FQNEAQ (reference sequence). The CDR3 sequence: CASSLRGSRQGTQYF. The CDR3 DNA follows: TGTGCCAGCAGCTTGCGGGGAAGTCGCCAAGGGACCCAGTACTTC.

The chain has TRBV4-3 and TRBJ1-4; possible D gene TRBD1, 5 bases. CDR1 is LGHNA, CDR2 YSLEER, per germline. The ends were cut back, 0 bases at V and 6 bases at J, with 14 bases in the middle. This CDR3 is 16 amino acids long. The CDR3 loop is CASSQDFGSRDEKLFF. In nucleotides, the CDR3 is TGCGCCAGCAGCCAAGATTTTGGGTCCAGGGATGAAAAACTGTTTTTT.

The J gene is TRBJ2-7, the V gene TRBV20-1, with no clear D. Germline CDR1 is DFQATT and CDR2 is SNEGSKA (reference sequence). The CDR3 is 11 amino acids. V gave up 6 bases and J gave up 7 bases, with 13 bases separating them. The CDR3 sequence is CSAIQDEEQYF. For the CDR3, the DNA is TGCAGTGCCATCCAGGACGAAGAGCAGTACTTC.

J is TRBJ2-3 and V is TRBV28, with a tentative D call TRBD2 (6 bases). The V and J ends lost 6 bases and 1 base respectively, with 14 bases between them. This CDR3 is built from 15 residues. CDR1 MDHEN and CDR2 SYDVKM come from the germline V gene. CDR3 bases: TGTGCCAGCAGCCCCCATCCGGGAGGCACAGATACGCAGTATTTT. Translation gives CASSPHPGGTDTQYF.

The gene calls are TRBV5-1 and TRBJ2-7; 8 nucleotides align to TRBD1. CDR3 length: 12 residues. Germline CDR1 is SGHRS and CDR2 is YFSETQ. Trimming took 3 bases from V and 6 from J; bases not matched to a gene: 2. DNA of the CDR3: TGCGCCAGCAGCTGGGACAGGCGCGAGCAGTACTTC. It specifies CASSWDRREQYF.

The chain carries TRBV9 and TRBJ2-1; weak D call: TRBD1 (5 bases). The V gene lost 3 bases and the J gene lost 9 bases, with 16 bases spanning the gap. The CDR3 covers 14 residues. Germline assignment: CDR1 SGDLS and CDR2 YYNGEE. CDR3 coding DNA: TGTGCCAGCAGCGCGACCGACTGGGGCGGTGAGCAGTTCTTC. Translating gives CASSATDWGGEQFF.

The chain employs TRBV6-4 and TRBJ2-7, with 10 bases lining up with TRBD2. The CDR3 runs to 16 residues. The J segment lost 2 bases and the V segment lost 6 bases, leaving 10 bases of the junction unmatched. Germline V gene data show CDR1 as MRHNA and CDR2 as SNTAGT. In nucleotides, the CDR3 is TGTGCCAGCAGATACGGACTAGCGGATGGCACCTACGAGCAGTACTTC. This sequence encodes CASRYGLADGTYEQYF.

This chain uses TRBV6-1 with TRBJ2-7; maybe TRBD2 (6 bases). There are 16 residues in the CDR3. Germline loops: CDR1 MNHNS, CDR2 SASEGT. Trimming removed 0 bases at V and 3 bases at J, with 15 bases between. The CDR3 bases are TGTGCCAGCAGTGAAGCTCCAGCGGGCGTGGGCTACGAGCAGTACTTC. Translated, it gives CASSEAPAGVGYEQYF.

This rearrangement joins TRBV5-1 to TRBJ2-7; TRBD2 matches at 11 bases. Trimming took 3 bases from V and 2 from J; bases not matched to a gene: 4. Germline-derived CDR1 and CDR2 are SGHRS and YFSETQ. The CDR3 length is 15 residues. CDR3 region: CASSSRTSGPYEQYF. The CDR3 DNA follows: TGCGCCAGCAGCTCCAGGACTAGCGGGCCCTACGAGCAGTACTTC.

The V and J genes are TRBV6-1 and TRBJ2-7, with 8 nucleotides matching TRBD1. The germline V gene encodes CDR1 MNHNS and CDR2 SASEGT. This CDR3 contains 14 residues. The ends lost 8 bases at V and 3 bases at J; junction bases unmatched: 9. In nucleotides, the CDR3 is TGTGCCAGCTCCCGGACAGGGAGTTTCTACGAGCAGTACTTC. Protein product: CASSRTGSFYEQYF.

Of note for this clone: This sample includes further DNA sequences coding for the same CDR3. This chain uses TRBV5-1 with TRBJ1-3; unclear D gene. Per the germline V gene, CDR1 is SGHRS and CDR2 is YFSETQ. V was cut by 1 base and J by 2 bases, with 4 bases left in between. CDR3 length: 13 amino acids. The CDR3 region has the DNA TGCGCCAGCAGCTTGCAGCCTGGAAACACCATATATTTT. Translated, it gives CASSLQPGNTIYF.

The gene calls are TRBV7-3 and TRBJ2-1; 8 bases fit TRBD2. The V gene end was trimmed by 3 bases and the J gene end by 4 bases; junction bases not matched to a gene: 5. CDR1 is SGHTA, CDR2 FQGTGA, per germline. The CDR3 is 15 residues long. The CDR3 reads CASSFLAGTYNEQFF. CDR3 nucleotide sequence: TGTGCCAGCAGCTTTTTAGCGGGAACTTACAATGAGCAGTTCTTC.